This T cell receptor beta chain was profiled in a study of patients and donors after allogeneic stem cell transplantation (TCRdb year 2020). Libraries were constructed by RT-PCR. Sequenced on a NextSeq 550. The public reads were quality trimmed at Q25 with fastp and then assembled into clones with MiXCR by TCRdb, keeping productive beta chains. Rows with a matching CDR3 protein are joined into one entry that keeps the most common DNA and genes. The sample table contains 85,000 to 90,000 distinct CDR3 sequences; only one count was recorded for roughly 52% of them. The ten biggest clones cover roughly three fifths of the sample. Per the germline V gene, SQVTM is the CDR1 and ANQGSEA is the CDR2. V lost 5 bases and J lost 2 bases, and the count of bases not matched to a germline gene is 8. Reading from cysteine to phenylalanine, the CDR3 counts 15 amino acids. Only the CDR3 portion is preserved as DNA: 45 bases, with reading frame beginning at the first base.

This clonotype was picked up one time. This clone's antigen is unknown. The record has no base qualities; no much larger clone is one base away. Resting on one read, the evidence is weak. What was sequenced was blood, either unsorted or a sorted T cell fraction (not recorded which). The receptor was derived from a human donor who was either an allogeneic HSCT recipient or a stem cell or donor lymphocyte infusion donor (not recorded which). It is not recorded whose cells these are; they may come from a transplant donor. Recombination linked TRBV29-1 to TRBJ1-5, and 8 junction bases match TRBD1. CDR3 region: CSVSQGASGNQPQHF. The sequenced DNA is TGCAGCGTTTCCCAGGGGGCTAGCGGCAATCAGCCCCAGCATTTT. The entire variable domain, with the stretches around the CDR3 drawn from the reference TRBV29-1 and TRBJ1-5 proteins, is SAVISQKPSRDICQRGTSLTIQCQVDSQVTMMFWYRQQPGQSLTLIATANQGSEATYESGFVIDKFPISRPNLTFSTLTVSNMSPEDSSIYLCSVSQGASGNQPQHFGDGTRLSIL.